These 30 T cell receptor beta chains originate from one sample sequenced in a study of cytomegalovirus exposure and HLA in healthy donors. Researchers ran the PCR with 60 Vbeta and 13 Jbeta primers. Sequencing used immunoSEQ multiplex PCR; TCRdb keeps in-frame clones, though not all of them. The table lists about 130,000 clones, just under 80% of them singletons. Sequenced input: PBMCs. The source of these receptors is a woman aged 40 to 55 in good health and CMV-seronegative.

V usage is TRBV27 and J usage is TRBJ2-1; 12 bases map to TRBD1. Per the germline V gene, CDR1 is MNHEY and CDR2 is SMNVEV (reference sequence). The CDR3 loop spans 16 amino acids. The junction had 12 bases not matched to a gene; V was cut back by 6 bases and J by 9 bases. CDR3 sequence: CASSRPPGQGAFEQFF. In DNA, the CDR3 is TGTGCCAGCAGCCGACCCCCGGGACAGGGGGCGTTTGAGCAGTTCTTC.

The chain joins TRBV29-1 to TRBJ2-1; 14 bases line up with TRBD2. The CDR3 loop spans 13 amino acids. The trim removed 8 bases at V and 10 bases at J, leaving 7 bases unmatched. Per germline, CDR1 SQVTM and CDR2 ANQGSEA. CDR3 region: CSSGLAGAQEQFF. The CDR3 DNA reads as TGCAGCTCGGGACTAGCGGGGGCCCAAGAGCAGTTCTTC.

CDR3 sequence (DNA): TGTGCCAGCAGTTTATTTGCGGGGGGGACTAAAGATACGCAGTATTTT. The encoded protein is CASSLFAGGTKDTQYF. The chain carries TRBV27 and TRBJ2-3, with 9 bases identical to TRBD2. Germline V gives CDR1 MNHEY, CDR2 SMNVEV (reference sequence). The CDR3 is 16 residues long. J gave up 5 bases and V 1 base, and 7 bases lay outside the gene matches.

V gene TRBV29-1 combines with J gene TRBJ2-3; 7 positions agree with TRBD2. Germline trimming cut 8 bases from V and 2 bases from J; bases unmatched to any gene: 10. CDR1 is SQVTM and CDR2 is ANQGSEA in the germline V gene. The CDR3 spans 14 residues. The CDR3 DNA follows: TGCAGCACCCGGGCGGGGGAGCTCACAGATACGCAGTATTTT. Its translation: CSTRAGELTDTQYF.

To note about this clone: The sample has other DNA sequences that encode this CDR3 too. The chain joins TRBV11-2 to TRBJ1-5, with a tentative D call TRBD1 (5 bases). The germline CDR1 and CDR2 sequences are SGHAT and FQNNGV. V dropped 1 base and J dropped 4 bases, with 8 bases sitting between them. The CDR3 runs 14 residues. CDR3 loop: CASSLGGGNQPQHF. CDR3 bases: TGTGCCAGCAGCTTAGGGGGGGGAAATCAGCCCCAGCATTTT.

V and J are TRBV7-8 and TRBJ1-5, with a possible D match to TRBD1 (5 bases). Germline V CDR1 and CDR2: SGHVS, FQNEAQ. The V gene lost 8 bases and the J gene lost 3 bases, with 17 bases spanning the gap. CDR3 length: 15 residues. The CDR3 sequence: CASAEPGGFNQPQHF. The DNA for the CDR3 is TGTGCCAGCGCCGAGCCCGGGGGATTCAATCAGCCCCAGCATTTT.

J is TRBJ2-1 and V is TRBV29-1; TRBD1 matches at 11 bases. The V segment lost 4 bases and the J segment 7 bases; nucleotides outside the gene matches: 6. Germline V CDR1 and CDR2: SQVTM, ANQGSEA. The CDR3 is 14 amino acids. CDR3 nucleotides: TGCAGCGTTGGAGGACAGGGGGCGAGGAATGAGCAGTTCTTC. This translates into CSVGGQGARNEQFF.

The rearrangement joins TRBV5-6 to TRBJ2-7; 11 bases line up with TRBD2. Trimming removed 0 bases from V and 2 bases from J; junction bases left unmatched: 4. Germline values: CDR1 SGHDT, CDR2 YYEEEE. The CDR3 extends over 16 amino acids. CDR3 residues: CASSLAGTSGTYEQYF. The CDR3 DNA sequence: TGTGCCAGCAGCTTGGCCGGGACTAGCGGTACCTACGAGCAGTACTTC.

The chain links TRBV9 to TRBJ2-5, with TRBD2 matching over 8 bases. CDR3 length equals 17 residues. The V segment lost 4 bases and the J segment 0 bases; nucleotides outside the gene matches: 11. Germline-derived CDR1 and CDR2 are SGDLS and YYNGEE. This CDR3 reads CASSQGGGAGDQETQYF. The CDR3 DNA is TGTGCCAGCAGCCAGGGAGGGGGAGCGGGGGACCAAGAGACCCAGTACTTC.

This chain uses TRBV5-1 with TRBJ2-1, with D possibly being TRBD1 (6 bases). V lost 5 bases and J lost 0, with 18 bases in between. CDR1 and CDR2 (germline): SGHRS, YFSETQ. This CDR3 comprises 17 residues. The CDR3 is CASSRSGELSSYNEQFF. In DNA, the CDR3 is TGCGCCAGCAGTCGGTCAGGGGAACTTAGCTCCTACAATGAGCAGTTCTTC.

This chain connects TRBV7-2 to TRBJ1-1, with a possible D match to TRBD1 (5 bases). The CDR3 has 11 residues. The ends were cut back, 4 bases at V and 10 bases at J, with 10 bases in the middle. From germline, CDR1 is SGHTA and CDR2 FQGNSA. CDR3 loop: CASSSGGRAFF. CDR3 coding DNA: TGTGCCAGCAGCTCCGGGGGGAGAGCTTTCTTT.

V and J are TRBV14 and TRBJ2-7; TRBD1 matches 7 bases. The V segment lost 4 bases and the J segment 2 bases; nucleotides outside the gene matches: 8. The CDR3 has 15 amino acids. From germline, CDR1 is SGHDN and CDR2 FVKESK. CDR3 coding DNA: TGTGCCAGCAGCCCCCGCGACAGGGCGACCTACGAGCAGTACTTC. Translation: CASSPRDRATYEQYF.

This sequence joins TRBV11-2 and TRBJ1-1; a weak D match, TRBD1 (5 bases). This CDR3 comprises 11 residues. V was trimmed by 8 bases and J by 4 bases, leaving 8 bases between them. Germline V gene sequence: CDR1 SGHAT, CDR2 FQNNGV. CDR3 DNA: TGTGCCAGCGTAAGGGGCACTGAAGCTTTCTTT. Amino acids: CASVRGTEAFF.

The gene calls are TRBV28 and TRBJ1-6; TRBD1 is a possible D gene (5 bases). The CDR3 has 13 amino acids. CDR1 MDHEN and CDR2 SYDVKM come from the germline V gene. The V gene lost 4 bases and the J gene lost 9 bases, with 10 bases spanning the gap. The CDR3 nucleotides are TGTGCCAGCAGTTCTGCAGGGCTTTCACCCCTCCACTTT. It codes for CASSSAGLSPLHF.

Comments on this clone: The junction and the germline gene differ at one end; a read error may be behind it. The gene calls are TRBV7-9 and TRBJ1-5; D ambiguous. This CDR3 spans 18 amino acids. Germline-derived CDR1 and CDR2 are SEHNR and FQNEAQ (reference sequence). CDR3 nucleotides: TGTTCCAGCAGCTTAGCGGCGGCCGGCACCGACTCTAATCAGCCCCAGCATTTT. This gives the protein CSSSLAAAGTDSNQPQHF.

The chain combines TRBV5-1 with TRBJ2-5; 14 nucleotides align to TRBD2. The CDR3 is made up of 16 amino acids. From germline, CDR1 is SGHRS and CDR2 YFSETQ. V lost 3 bases to trimming and J lost 0 bases; unmatched junction nucleotides: 1. The CDR3 DNA is TGCGCCAGCAGCTGGGGACTAGCGGGGGACCAAGAGACCCAGTACTTC. Residues: CASSWGLAGDQETQYF.

This clone was detected once. V usage is TRBV5-6 and J usage is TRBJ2-6; D remains ambiguous. Germline assignment: CDR1 SGHDT and CDR2 YYEEEE. The CDR3 sequence is 16 residues long. The germline V and J ends were trimmed by 5 bases and 4 bases, with 16 bases remaining between them. CDR3 DNA: TGTGCCAGCAGTATGGTACAGATGGCCGGGGCCAACGTCCTGACTTTC. Protein: CASSMVQMAGANVLTF.

This sequence joins TRBV6-1 and TRBJ1-1; a possible D gene is TRBD1 (6 bases). Germline CDR1 and CDR2: MNHNS and SASEGT. The CDR3 extends over 13 amino acids. Trimming cost V 6 bases and J 7 bases, with 15 bases left between them. The CDR3 DNA reads as TGTGCCAGCAGCGTCCGGGAGGGGGGTGAAGCTTTCTTT. As protein: CASSVREGGEAFF.

V and J are TRBV7-8 and TRBJ2-6, with D possibly being TRBD1 (6 bases). The CDR3 contains 16 residues. With 5 bases removed from V and 4 bases from J, the gap between germline ends came to 15 bases. Per germline, CDR1 SGHVS and CDR2 FQNEAQ. The CDR3 here is CASSHHREVGANVLTF. The DNA for the CDR3 is TGTGCCAGCAGCCACCACAGGGAAGTGGGGGCCAACGTCCTGACTTTC.

The chain employs TRBV27 and TRBJ1-3; D may be TRBD1 (6 bases). The CDR3 is 14 amino acids. V was trimmed by 6 bases and J by 4 bases, leaving 13 bases between them. Germline loops: CDR1 MNHEY, CDR2 SMNVEV (reference sequence). The chain's CDR3 is CASSNQGSGNTIYF. The CDR3 DNA is TGTGCCAGCAGCAATCAGGGGTCCGGAAACACCATATATTTT.

This chain uses TRBV2 with TRBJ1-4, with 8 bases aligning to TRBD1. The junction had 4 bases not matched to a gene; V was cut back by 4 bases and J by 3 bases. Germline loops: CDR1 SNHLY, CDR2 FYNNEI. The CDR3 extends over 15 amino acids. This CDR3 is CASSGGQAPNEKLFF. CDR3 sequence (DNA): TGTGCCAGCAGTGGGGGACAGGCCCCTAATGAAAAACTGTTTTTT.

J is TRBJ2-7 and V is TRBV27; possibly TRBD1 for D (6 bases). Germline V lookup: CDR1 MNHEY, CDR2 SMNVEV (reference sequence). CDR3 length: 15 amino acids. V lost 6 bases and J 4 bases, leaving 19 bases between the germline ends. CDR3 loop: CASSTTGETGYEQYF. The CDR3 region has the DNA TGTGCCAGCAGCACGACAGGTGAAACAGGGTACGAGCAGTACTTC.

The V gene is TRBV12-1, the J gene TRBJ2-3; the table's D gene call, TRBD2, was not cross checked with the DNA. TRBV12-1 is an annotated pseudogene. The CDR3 is 17 residues long. The CDR3 protein is CASSFRGGPLVLNTQYF. The DNA for the CDR3 is TGTGCCAGCAGCTTTAGGGGGGGGCCCTTAGTTCTGAATACGCAGTATTTT.

The genes are TRBV5-1 and TRBJ2-3, with 13 bases that match TRBD2. The junction had 9 bases not matched to a gene; V was cut back by 0 bases and J by 5 bases. CDR1 SGHRS and CDR2 YFSETQ come from the germline V gene. The CDR3 consists of 18 residues. The CDR3 protein is CASSLEGLAGDDLDTQYF. The DNA for the CDR3 is TGCGCCAGCAGCTTGGAAGGACTAGCGGGAGACGACTTAGATACGCAGTATTTT.

The gene calls are TRBV6-5 and TRBJ1-1; D possibly corresponds to TRBD1 (5 bases). Germline CDR1 MNHEY, CDR2 SVGAGI. V lost 3 bases to trimming and J lost 3 bases, with 17 bases between them. This CDR3 has 16 amino acids. CDR3 sequence reads: CASSYDRSGLHTEAFF. CDR3 sequence (DNA): TGTGCCAGCAGTTATGACAGATCGGGACTCCACACTGAAGCTTTCTTT.

This clone appeared a few times. This sequence joins TRBV6-7 and TRBJ2-7, with 7 bases fitting TRBD1. TRBV6-7 is an ORF; its function is uncertain. CDR3 length equals 16 residues. The J segment lost 3 bases and the V segment lost 6 bases, leaving 14 bases of the junction unmatched. CDR3 sequence (DNA): TGTGCCAGCAGCCACATCCTGGACAGGTTGGGCTACGAGCAGTACTTC. It specifies CASSHILDRLGYEQYF.

This rearrangement joins TRBV4-2 to TRBJ2-1, with 11 nucleotides matching TRBD2. Germline lookup yields CDR1 LGHNA and CDR2 YNFKEQ. There are 19 residues in the CDR3. V lost 4 bases, J lost 4 bases, and 15 bases stayed unmatched. DNA of the CDR3: TGTGCCAGCAGCCCTGATGGCGGGGAACTAGCGGGAGCGTACAATGAGCAGTTCTTC. Amino acids: CASSPDGGELAGAYNEQFF.

This chain links TRBV7-9 with TRBJ1-1; no definite D call. Germline CDR1 reads SEHNR; CDR2 reads FQNEAQ (reference sequence). Trimming removed 2 bases from V and 2 bases from J, with 12 bases in between. This CDR3 has 15 amino acids. This CDR3 is CASSLTPTDNTEAFF. In DNA form, the CDR3 reads TGTGCCAGCAGCTTAACCCCCACAGACAACACTGAAGCTTTCTTT.

The chain combines TRBV11-2 with TRBJ2-4; no definite D call. Germline loops: CDR1 SGHAT, CDR2 FQNNGV. V lost 8 bases, J lost 2 bases, and 7 bases lay in between. CDR3 length: 12 amino acids. The CDR3 sequence is CASSGTKNIQYF. The CDR3 region has the DNA TGTGCCAGCTCCGGTACCAAAAACATTCAGTACTTC.

The V call is TRBV7-9, the J call TRBJ2-5; 8 nucleotides line up with TRBD1. V lost 6 bases to trimming and J lost 5 bases; unmatched junction nucleotides: 8. Per germline, CDR1 SEHNR and CDR2 FQNEAQ (reference sequence). The CDR3 extends over 14 amino acids. The CDR3, as DNA: TGTGCCAGCAGTTCCGGACAGGGTAGGGAGACCCAGTACTTC. Its translation is CASSSGQGRETQYF.